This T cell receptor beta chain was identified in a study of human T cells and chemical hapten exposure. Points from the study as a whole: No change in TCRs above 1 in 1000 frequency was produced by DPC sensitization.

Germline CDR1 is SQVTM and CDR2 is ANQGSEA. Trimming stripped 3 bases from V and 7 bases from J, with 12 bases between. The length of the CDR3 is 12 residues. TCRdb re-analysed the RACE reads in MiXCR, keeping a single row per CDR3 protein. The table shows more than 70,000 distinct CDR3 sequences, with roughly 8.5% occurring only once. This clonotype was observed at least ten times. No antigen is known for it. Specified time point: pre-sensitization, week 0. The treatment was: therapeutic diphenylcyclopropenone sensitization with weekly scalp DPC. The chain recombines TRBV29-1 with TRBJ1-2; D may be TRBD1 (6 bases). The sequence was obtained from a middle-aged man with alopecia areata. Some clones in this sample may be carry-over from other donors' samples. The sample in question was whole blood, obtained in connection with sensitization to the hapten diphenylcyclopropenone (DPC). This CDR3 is CSVDTGTLGYTF. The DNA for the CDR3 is TGCAGCGTTGACACAGGGACGCTTGGCTACACCTTC. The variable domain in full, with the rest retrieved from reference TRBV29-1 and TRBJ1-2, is SAVISQKPSRDICQRGTSLTIQCQVDSQVTMMFWYRQQPGQSLTLIATANQGSEATYESGFVIDKFPISRPNLTFSTLTVSNMSPEDSSIYLCSVDTGTLGYTFGSGTRLTVV.